Below are 10 T cell receptor beta chains sequenced from a single sample in a study of Ad26.COV2.S vaccination and SARS-CoV-2 variants. TCRdb keeps only in-frame clones here, not all; method: immunoSEQ multiplex PCR. The sample lists 350,000 to 500,000 clones; about 92% were seen once. Sample treatment: some 20 received Ad26.COV2.S at low or high dose, single or two shots; roughly 5 received placebo; per-sample allocation not given. The investigators took samples on day 63 after the first vaccine or placebo injection. This specimen consisted of peripheral blood, obtained in a trial of Ad26.COV2.S vaccine versus placebo. These receptors all come from a person between 18 and 65 years old who received the Ad26.COV2.S COVID-19 vaccine or a placebo.

This sequence joins TRBV28 and TRBJ1-1; D gene unclear. V was pared by 8 bases and J by 6 bases, with 19 bases between. Germline-derived CDR1 and CDR2 are MDHEN and SYDVKM. The CDR3 loop spans 14 amino acids. CDR3 nucleotides: TGTGCCAGCTCCCATTCTCTATCCGGCGCTGAAGCTTTCTTT. Its translation is CASSHSLSGAEAFF.

This sequence joins TRBV19 and TRBJ2-3; D gene uncertain. Deletions cut 7 bases from V and 5 bases from J, with 10 bases between. This CDR3 is built from 12 residues. Germline assignment: CDR1 LNHDA and CDR2 SQIVND (reference sequence). In DNA, the CDR3 is TGTGCCAGTAATTTCGGTGGAGATACGCAGTATTTT. Translation gives CASNFGGDTQYF.

CDR3 DNA: TGTGCCAGCAGCTTAGCTGGGACAGATCAAGAGACCCAGTACTTC. This translates into CASSLAGTDQETQYF. The V and J genes are TRBV13 and TRBJ2-5; 7 bases line up with TRBD1. With 1 base clipped from V and 2 bases from J, the junction kept 4 bases outside the gene matches. This CDR3 is 15 amino acids long. Germline CDR1 reads PRHDT; CDR2 reads FYEKMQ (reference sequence).

The chain uses TRBV19 and TRBJ1-1; no clear D. The CDR3 is made up of 13 amino acids. Looked up from germline, CDR1 is LNHDA and CDR2 is SQIVND (reference sequence). Trimming took off 3 bases at V and 7 bases at J, with 12 bases between the two ends. CDR3 nucleotides: TGTGCCAGTAGTATCGGTAGCTCGCTTGAAGCTTTCTTT. This sequence encodes CASSIGSSLEAFF.

The chain has TRBV24-1 and TRBJ1-6; 7 nucleotides line up with TRBD1. CDR1 is KGHDR, CDR2 SFDVKD, per germline. The CDR3 sequence is 13 residues long. V was pared by 9 bases and J by 5 bases, with 3 bases of the junction left unmatched. CDR3 in amino acids: CATRQGDNSPLHF. In DNA, the CDR3 is TGTGCCACCCGGCAGGGGGATAATTCACCCCTCCACTTT.

This clone was detected only once. This chain joins TRBV7-9 and TRBJ2-3, with 7 bases aligning to TRBD1. V was clipped by 1 base and J by 5 bases; unmatched bases: 9. Germline V gene sequence: CDR1 SEHNR, CDR2 FQNEAQ (reference sequence). This CDR3 is 16 amino acids long. The CDR3 sequence: CASSLGDSRVGDTQYF. The CDR3 DNA reads TGTGCCAGCAGCTTAGGGGACAGCAGGGTCGGAGATACGCAGTATTTT.

J is TRBJ1-5 and V is TRBV7-2; D may be TRBD1 (5 bases). Per germline, CDR1 SGHTA and CDR2 FQGNSA. Trimming stripped 1 base from V and 3 bases from J, with 10 bases between. This CDR3 contains 15 residues. The CDR3: CASSLGQYNNQPQHF. CDR3 coding DNA: TGTGCCAGCAGCTTAGGACAGTATAACAATCAGCCCCAGCATTTT. Complete variable domain (other parts from reference TRBV7-2 and TRBJ1-5): GAGVSQSPSNKVTEKGKDVELRCDPISGHTALYWYRQSLGQGLEFLIYFQGNSAPDKSGLPSDRFSAERTGGSVSTLTIQRTQQEDSAVYLCASSLGQYNNQPQHFGDGTRLSIL.

The chain couples TRBV7-2 to TRBJ1-5, with D uncertain. The CDR3 runs to 16 residues. V was pared by 1 base and J by 0 bases, with 10 bases between. Germline CDR1 SGHTA, CDR2 FQGNSA. DNA for the CDR3: TGTGCCAGCAGCTTAGAAGGAAGACTTAGCAATCAGCCCCAGCATTTT. Amino acids: CASSLEGRLSNQPQHF. Looking up the rest from reference TRBV7-2 and TRBJ1-5 gives the full variable domain: GAGVSQSPSNKVTEKGKDVELRCDPISGHTALYWYRQSLGQGLEFLIYFQGNSAPDKSGLPSDRFSAERTGGSVSTLTIQRTQQEDSAVYLCASSLEGRLSNQPQHFGDGTRLSIL.

V gene TRBV11-2 combines with J gene TRBJ2-2; TRBD2 matches at 12 bases. Per the germline V gene, CDR1 is SGHAT and CDR2 is FQNNGV. Losses at the gene ends were 4 bases for V and 7 bases for J; bases not matched to a gene: 10. This CDR3 spans 17 amino acids. DNA of the CDR3: TGTGCCAGCAGCTACCGGCTAGCGGGAGGGCGAGGCGGGGAGCTGTTTTTT. Translation gives CASSYRLAGGRGGELFF.

V usage is TRBV13 and J usage is TRBJ2-2; D is unresolved. V lost 0 bases and J 1 base, leaving 6 bases between the germline ends. The CDR3 consists of 15 residues. Germline-derived CDR1 and CDR2 are PRHDT and FYEKMQ (reference sequence). The CDR3 nucleotides read TGTGCCAGCAGCTTAGGCGGAGTGAACACCGGGGAGCTGTTTTTT. This gives the protein CASSLGGVNTGELFF.